This is a list of T cell receptor beta chains from one sample in a study of blood T cells in healthy people across ages. Each CDR3 protein gets one entry after TCRdb re-called the 5' RACE reads with MiXCR. The data show fewer than 900,000 distinct CDR3 sequences, with about 36% seen just once and 10% to 15% held by the top ten. Sequenced sample: blood. Receptor source: a man aged 18 to 29 in good health. CDR3s include the opening cysteine and the closing phenylalanine or tryptophan. Fields, in order: J gene, V gene, clone size, D gene, CDR3 DNA, CDR3 protein. A D gene is named only where the DNA matches it firmly. Size values are once, few and many counts, or a class for expanded clones, and some rows have none.

TRBJ2-7 TRBV7-2 few - TGTGCCAGCAGCTTGCGGGACCACAGGGGAGGCTCCTACGAGCAGTACTTC CASSLRDHRGGSYEQYF
TRBJ2-2 TRBV28 - - TGTGCCAGCATGGCAAGTGTTCGGGGCTCCGGGGAGCTGTTTTTT CASMASVRGSGELFF
TRBJ2-3 TRBV6-1 - TRBD1 TGTGCCAGCTCCGAGGTGTCAGGGACAGGGGGCACAGATACGCAGTATTTT CASSEVSGTGGTDTQYF
TRBJ2-3 TRBV20-1 - TRBD1 TGCAGTGCTAGGACAGGGACGATCACAGATACGCAGTATTTT CSARTGTITDTQYF
TRBJ2-1 TRBV7-2 - TRBD1 TGTGCCAGCAGCTTAGCGGGACAGGGGACGAATGAGCAGTTCTTC CASSLAGQGTNEQFF
TRBJ1-1 TRBV12-3/TRBV12-4 - TRBD1 TGTGCCAGCAGTCCGGACAGGGCGGGTGAAGCTTTCTTT CASSPDRAGEAFF
TRBJ2-5 TRBV2 many TRBD2 TGTGCCAGCAGTGAACCCTTAGCGGGCGTCGAGGAGACCCAGTACTTC CASSEPLAGVEETQYF
TRBJ2-7 TRBV20-1 many TRBD1 TGCAGTGCTAGACCGGGACAGGGCTCCTACGAGCAGTACTTC CSARPGQGSYEQYF
TRBJ2-3 TRBV4-1 - - TGCGCCAGCAGCCAAGAAAACTCCGGGAGAACTACGCAGTATTTT CASSQENSGRTTQYF
TRBJ2-2 TRBV24-1 - - TGTGCCACCAGTGACTATCAAGCCGGGGAGCTGTTTTTT CATSDYQAGELFF
TRBJ2-5 TRBV24-1 - TRBD1 TGTGCCACCAGTGATTGGGGACAGGGGAGCCACAATGAGCAGTACTTC CATSDWGQGSHNEQYF
TRBJ2-3 TRBV20-1 many TRBD2 TGCAGTGCTAGATCGGGAGGCCCTAGCACAGATACGCAGTATTTT CSARSGGPSTDTQYF
TRBJ1-2 TRBV2 - - TGTGCCAGCAGTGCCAGGGGCCATGGCTACACCTTC CASSARGHGYTF
TRBJ2-1 TRBV6-6 few TRBD2 TGTGCCAGCAGTCTCGGGGAGGGTGTAAATGAGCAGTTCTTC CASSLGEGVNEQFF
TRBJ1-4 TRBV2 - TRBD1 TGTGCCAGCAGTGCCGGGACAGAGAATGAAAAACTGTTTTTT CASSAGTENEKLFF
TRBJ2-3 TRBV7-2 many - TGTGCCAGCAGCTACACAGATACGCAGTATTTT CASSYTDTQYF
TRBJ2-7 TRBV29-1 - - TGCAGCGTTGAAGATCTGGTAGACGAGCAGTACTTC CSVEDLVDEQYF
TRBJ2-7 TRBV20-1 - TRBD2 TGCAGTGCTAGAGACGCCGGGACTAGCAAACAGTACTTC CSARDAGTSKQYF
TRBJ1-2 TRBV27 - - TGTGCCAGCATGATGTGGCAGATAGCGGGCTACACCTTC CASMMWQIAGYTF
TRBJ1-5 TRBV24-1 - - TGTGCCACCAGTGACGAGGATCAGCCCCAGCATTTT CATSDEDQPQHF
TRBJ1-3 TRBV25-1 - TRBD1 TGTGCCAGCAGTCGCGGACAGGGGGACACCATATATTTT CASSRGQGDTIYF
TRBJ1-5 TRBV5-5 - - TGTGCCAGCAGCTTGTCGGGCAGGGATAGCAATCAGCCCCAGCATTTT CASSLSGRDSNQPQHF
TRBJ1-2 TRBV5-1 - - TGCGCCAGCAGCTTGAGGTCAGGGGAGTATGGCTACACCTTC CASSLRSGEYGYTF
TRBJ1-3 TRBV5-1 - TRBD1 TGCGCCAGCAGCGCGCCTACAGGGGGTCCTGGAAACACCATATATTTT CASSAPTGGPGNTIYF
TRBJ1-2 TRBV20-1 many - TGCAGTGCTAGAGCTATTAGGACAGCCACATACTATGGCTACACCTTC CSARAIRTATYYGYTF
TRBJ2-7 TRBV10-3 few TRBD2 TGTGCCACCTCAACAGTAGCGGGGGACTCCTACAATGAGCAGTACTTC CATSTVAGDSYNEQYF
TRBJ1-1 TRBV5-1 few - TGCGCCAGCAGCTATGGGAGGGGGACGGCGTTACCGAACACTGAAGCTTTCTTT CASSYGRGTALPNTEAFF
TRBJ2-4 TRBV28 once TRBD2 TGTGCCAGCAGCGCCGGGGAGACTAGCGGGAGGGCCGTATATATTCAGTACTTC CASSAGETSGRAVYIQYF
TRBJ2-1 TRBV6-2/TRBV6-3 few - TGTGCCAGCAGTTACCAGGGCAGACCGGCTGAGCAGTTCTTC CASSYQGRPAEQFF
TRBJ2-3 TRBV20-1 - TRBD2 TGCAGTGCTAGTCCCCCTAGCGGGCGCACAGATACGCAGGATTTT CSASPPSGRTDTQDF
TRBJ2-2 TRBV20-1 few - TGCAGTGCTAGAGTGTGGAGCGACCGGGAGCTGTTTTTT CSARVWSDRELFF
TRBJ2-3 TRBV7-9 - TRBD2 TGTGCCAGCAGCCCCCACCGGACTAGCGGGCCCACAGATACGCAGTATTTT CASSPHRTSGPTDTQYF
TRBJ2-1 TRBV6-5 - - TGTGCCAGCAGCCTCGGTGGGTGGTCCTACAATGAGCAGTTCTTC CASSLGGWSYNEQFF
TRBJ1-2 TRBV30 - - TGTGCCTGGAGTGAACTATCGAACTATGGCTACACCTTC CAWSELSNYGYTF
TRBJ2-5 TRBV10-3 - TRBD1 TGTGCCATCAGTGAAGGGACAGGGGGCGAAGAGACCCAGTACTTC CAISEGTGGEETQYF
TRBJ1-2 TRBV7-9 - - TGTGCCAGCAGCCCCGGGGTTGAGGGCGCGAACTATGGCTACACCTTC CASSPGVEGANYGYTF
TRBJ2-5 TRBV20-1 few - TGCAGTGCTAACGGCGGACCAGCCGAGGAGACCCAGTACTTC CSANGGPAEETQYF
TRBJ2-7 TRBV20-1 - - TGCAGTGCTAGAGATTTCGTAGGGAACAACGAGCAGTACTTC CSARDFVGNNEQYF
TRBJ2-5 TRBV6-2/TRBV6-3 - - TGTGCCAGCAGACGAGAAGAGACCCAGTACTTC CASRREETQYF
TRBJ2-3 TRBV11-2 - TRBD2 TGTGCCAGCAGCTTAGAGGCTAGCGGGCAGGCCACGCAGTATTTT CASSLEASGQATQYF
TRBJ2-7 TRBV4-3 - - TGCGCCAGCAGCCAAGAATTCGCGGTGCGCTCCTACGAGCAGTACTTC CASSQEFAVRSYEQYF
TRBJ2-1 TRBV12-3/TRBV12-4 - TRBD2 TGTGCCAGCAGTTTTGGGGGGGAGACCCAGTTCTTC CASSFGGETQFF
TRBJ1-2 TRBV29-1 - - TGCAGCGTTGCCCGGGACGGGCGAGGGGATGGCTGCACCTTC CSVARDGRGDGCTF
TRBJ2-5 TRBV25-1 few TRBD2 TGTGCCAGCAGTGTGGGACTAGCGGCAGAGCAGTACTTC CASSVGLAAEQYF
TRBJ2-7 TRBV2 - - TGTGCCAGCATAGAGGGGGTTATCAACGAGCAGTACTTC CASIEGVINEQYF
TRBJ1-2 TRBV7-2 - TRBD1 TGTGCCAGCAGCTTAGCGACAGGGGCCTATGGCTACACCTTC CASSLATGAYGYTF
TRBJ1-2 TRBV29-1 - - TGCAGCGTTGAGACCGGGACGAGTTATGGCTACACCTTC CSVETGTSYGYTF
TRBJ2-1 TRBV10-3 many TRBD2 TGTGCCACTACGGCGGCTAGCGGGGAATGGAATGAGCAGTTCTTC CATTAASGEWNEQFF
TRBJ1-6 TRBV6-5 - - TGTGCCAGCAGCTTGGCGGGCCTTAAGAATTCACCCCTCCACTTT CASSLAGLKNSPLHF
TRBJ2-2 TRBV6-2/TRBV6-3 - TRBD2 TGTGCCAGCAGCCCTGCTTCGACTAGCGGGAACACCGGGGAGCTGTTTTTT CASSPASTSGNTGELFF
TRBJ2-3 TRBV20-1 few TRBD2 TGCAGTGCTTCTAGCGGGGGGGTGAATACGCAGTATTTT CSASSGGVNTQYF
TRBJ2-5 TRBV20-1 many - TGCAGTGCTGCAGGGGAAGAGACCCAGTACTTC CSAAGEETQYF
TRBJ2-1 TRBV9 - TRBD2 TGTGCCAGCAGCGCTAGTACCGGACTAGCGGGGGATGAGCAGTTCTTC CASSASTGLAGDEQFF
TRBJ2-1 TRBV2 - TRBD2 TGTGCCAGCAGTGCAATTGGGACTAGCGGGCTAAACGTGGCCTACAATGAGCAGTTCTTC CASSAIGTSGLNVAYNEQFF
TRBJ1-1 TRBV2 few TRBD1 TGTGCCAGCAGGGAAGACAGGGGGGGAGCTTTCTTT CASREDRGGAFF
TRBJ2-7 TRBV2 few TRBD1 TGTGCCAGCAGTGAAGCGCTTCGACAGGGGCTGTACGAGCAGTACTTC CASSEALRQGLYEQYF
TRBJ1-5 TRBV12-3/TRBV12-4 - - TGTGCCAGCGGGGACTATAGCAATCAGCCCCAGCATTTT CASGDYSNQPQHF